This TCR beta chain was retrieved from a study of tumor and adjacent non-tumor tissue in lung cancer. CDR3 length: 14 amino acids. Trimming left V 6 bases short and J 0 bases short, with 9 bases between. A modified ARM-PCR protocol with three rounds of nested PCR amplified TCRbeta. A single record per CDR3 protein comes from TCRdb applying MiXCR to the multiplex PCR reads. The sample yields 80,000 to 130,000 distinct CDR3 sequences, 65% seen once. RNA was extracted from bulk tissue without any cell sorting. More than 3 cm separated this lung sample from the edge of the tumor. The source of this sequence is a man aged 25 to 40 with non-small cell lung cancer. The sample comprised distant non-tumor lung tissue. This chain links TRBV23-1 with TRBJ1-5; D perhaps matches TRBD1 (6 bases). TRBV23-1 qualifies as an ORF whose function is uncertain. CDR3 DNA: TGCGCCAGCAGACCGGACAGTAGCAATCAGCCCCAGCATTTT. Its protein product is CASRPDSSNQPQHF.